This TCR beta chain was retrieved from a study of OX40 agonist ivuxolimab in advanced cancers. Study background: Patients undergoing dose escalation presented with hepatocellular carcinoma, melanoma, renal cell or head and neck cancer.

This clone has only a few counts. Here immunoSEQ multiplex PCR was the method, and the copy in TCRdb shows in-frame clones only, minus some. The table lists roughly 71,000 clones, over 80% of them singletons, with roughly 15% in the top ten. The clonotype comes from an adult with an advanced solid tumor such as melanoma, head and neck, liver or kidney cancer. The source was CD4+ or CD8+ T cells sorted from blood, collected in a trial of the OX40 agonist ivuxolimab.

The chain's CDR3 is CASSDSWRATYNEQFF. The DNA of the CDR3 is TGTGCCAGCAGTGACTCCTGGCGGGCTACCTACAATGAGCAGTTCTTC. The J gene is TRBJ2-1, the V gene TRBV6-4; a weak D match, TRBD2 (5 bases). Trimming took 0 bases from V and 2 from J, leaving 11 bases between them. The CDR3 is 16 amino acids. CDR1 and CDR2 from the germline V gene are MRHNA and SNTAGT.